This is a list of T cell receptor beta chains from one sample in a study of vaccination effects on CD4 cells after COVID-19. Repertoires were generated with immunoSEQ multiplex PCR, while TCRdb's copy carries only in-frame clones and drops some. The profile shows approximately 15,000 clones, about 74% of them singletons. Antigens for these TCRs are unknown. The sequences come from CD4+ T cells from PBMCs cultured with HCoV-NL63 spike peptides, collected after COVID-19 vaccination. These receptors were taken from a human donor who had a prior SARS-CoV-2 infection. Both conserved end residues are part of each CDR3. Size is omitted from some rows. Given values are once, few, many or a class for expanded clones.

clone_size	cdr3_length	v_call	cdr3_aa
-	15	TRBV30	CAWTRTGEGLNGYTF
-	15	TRBV7-9	CASSFQGENYNEQFF
few	13	TRBV27	CASREGGNSPLHF
-	14	TRBV2	CASSLQGPGNTIYF
-	16	TRBV18	CASSPQGASGANVLTF
-	15	TRBV19	CASSRGLAGTGEQYF
-	17	TRBV5-8	CASNHRRTSGGQETQYF
-	12	TRBV2	CASSGQSYEQYF
-	22	TRBV12-2	CASRLEAMGQGTSEGSYNEQFF
-	13	TRBV5-1	CASSFDRGYGYTF
once	15	TRBV5-1	CASSLNTGGQETQYF
medium-sized	15	TRBV6-1	CASSDRIAGSYEQYF
-	16	TRBV6-4	CASPTLPHNKYNEQFF
-	17	TRBV2	CARTYGPAKRPQETQYF
-	14	TRBV7-2	CASSNGQGNEKLFF
once	13	TRBV18	CASSPQDTGGYTF
few	16	TRBV5-1	CASSLQGSSYNSPLHF
-	12	TRBV24-1	CATSDLRGTQYF
-	15	TRBV19	CASSMGQGFNQPQHF
-	13	TRBV5-1	CASSFDRGYGYTF
-	17	TRBV9	CASSPSGGAATNEKLFF
-	14	TRBV7-9	CASSLAVNTGELFF